One sample yielded the 16 T cell receptor beta chains listed below, sequenced in a study of blood T cell repertoires in COVID-19 (dated by TCRdb to 2020 to 2022). Libraries were prepared through the immunoSEQ multiplex PCR assay. TCRdb mirrors the immuneACCESS table, restricted to in-frame sequences. Some clones are absent from its copies; in checked studies, under half trace to an unresolved V gene, and the reason for the others is unknown. The sample has over 250,000 clones on record, approximately 84% of them singletons. Roughly 1.5% of the sample is in the top ten clones. Specimen: peripheral blood. The receptors were sampled from a human donor with COVID-19, enrolled during active disease. The donor label of this sample is uncertain.

The rearrangement links TRBV12-3 or TRBV12-4 to TRBJ2-3; tentatively, D is TRBD2 (7 bases). V lost 8 bases and J 2 bases, leaving 11 bases between the germline ends. CDR3 length: 13 amino acids. The CDR3 region is CASRAGATDTQYF. CDR3 bases: TGTGCCAGCCGGGCGGGGGCCACAGATACGCAGTATTTT.

This clone has a single count. The rearrangement links TRBV28 to TRBJ1-2, with 9 bases aligning to TRBD1. Trimming cost V 4 bases and J 4 bases; bases outside gene matches: 10. Germline CDR1 and CDR2: MDHEN and SYDVKM. This CDR3 has 16 residues. CDR3 in DNA: TGTGCCAGCAGTTCAACGGGACAGGGTACTCTCTATGGCTACACCTTC. This translates into CASSSTGQGTLYGYTF.

CDR3 sequence reads: CATSDWGLAGDRDTQYF. In nucleotides, the CDR3 is TGTGCCACCAGTGATTGGGGACTAGCGGGGGACCGGGATACGCAGTATTTT. This chain uses TRBV24-1 with TRBJ2-3, with TRBD2 identical over 14 bases. V was clipped by 2 bases and J by 6 bases; unmatched bases: 6. This CDR3 contains 17 residues. In germline, CDR1 is KGHDR, CDR2 SFDVKD.

The chain has TRBV9 and TRBJ2-1; D unclear. This CDR3 has 15 residues. Looked up from germline, CDR1 is SGDLS and CDR2 is YYNGEE. Trimming left V 3 bases short and J 0 bases short, with 10 bases between. CDR3: CASSAGSSSYNEQFF. The CDR3 coding sequence is TGTGCCAGCAGCGCCGGGTCGAGCTCCTACAATGAGCAGTTCTTC.

This rearrangement joins TRBV6-6 to TRBJ2-7; 8 positions agree with TRBD2. The CDR3 spans 16 residues. J was trimmed by 2 bases and V by 5 bases; bases with no gene match: 11. Per the germline V gene, CDR1 is MNHNY and CDR2 is SVGAGI (reference sequence). The CDR3 spells CASSRVAGGPTYEQYF. The CDR3 nucleotides read TGTGCCAGCAGTCGAGTCGCGGGAGGCCCAACCTACGAGCAGTACTTC.

This chain uses TRBV4-3 with TRBJ2-2, with D maybe TRBD2 (5 bases). V gave up 0 bases and J gave up 3 bases, with 11 bases separating them. Germline values: CDR1 LGHNA, CDR2 YSLEER. The CDR3 is 16 amino acids. The CDR3 nucleotides read TGCGCCAGCAGCCAAGATTGGCGGGTCGACACCGGGGAGCTGTTTTTT. Its translation is CASSQDWRVDTGELFF.

V gene TRBV7-9 combines with J gene TRBJ2-7, with 14 positions matching TRBD2. The germline V gene has CDR1 SEHNR and CDR2 FQNEAQ (reference sequence). The CDR3 runs to 16 residues. J lost 2 bases, V lost 4 bases, and 4 bases had no gene match. The CDR3 spells CASSSPTSGRAYEQYF. The CDR3 nucleotides read TGTGCCAGCAGCTCCCCGACTAGCGGGAGGGCCTACGAGCAGTACTTC.

The J gene is TRBJ1-5, the V gene TRBV28; TRBD1 aligns across 7 bases. The CDR3 sequence is 13 residues long. The germline gives CDR1 MDHEN, CDR2 SYDVKM. The trim removed 6 bases at V and 4 bases at J, leaving 3 bases unmatched. DNA for the CDR3: TGTGCCAGCAGGGACAGGCTTAATCAGCCCCAGCATTTT. Its translation is CASRDRLNQPQHF.

The chain carries TRBV21-1 and TRBJ2-7; whether TRBD2, the table's D call, matches the DNA was not checked. TRBV21-1 is assigned pseudogene status. The CDR3 runs to 15 residues. CDR3 in DNA: TGTGCCAGCAGAGCTAGACTAGCGGGAAGTCTCGAGCAGTACTTC. Translated, it gives CASRARLAGSLEQYF.

This clone was counted once. The chain joins TRBV6-5 to TRBJ2-2, with D possibly TRBD1 on 6 matching bases. The CDR3 is made up of 15 amino acids. Germline CDR1 and CDR2: MNHEY and SVGAGI. The V gene lost 6 bases and the J gene lost 0 bases, with 11 bases spanning the gap. CDR3 bases: TGTGCCAGCAGCCGGGACACCCCGAACACCGGGGAGCTGTTTTTT. Protein product: CASSRDTPNTGELFF.

The chain combines TRBV5-6 with TRBJ1-4; the D gene is possibly TRBD1 (5 bases). Per the germline V gene, CDR1 is SGHDT and CDR2 is YYEEEE. Between the trimmed V and J ends, which lost 0 bases and 4 bases, there was a span of 13 bases. The CDR3 extends over 16 amino acids. The CDR3 protein is CASSLDRGGNNEKLFF. The CDR3 bases are TGTGCCAGCAGCTTGGACCGCGGGGGAAATAATGAAAAACTGTTTTTT.

This clone was observed a few times. The chain recombines TRBV6-1 with TRBJ1-6, with D possibly TRBD1 on 5 matching bases. The V and J ends lost 2 bases and 7 bases respectively, with 12 bases between them. Germline lookup yields CDR1 MNHNS and CDR2 SASEGT. The CDR3 has 15 residues. CDR3: CASSEWQGRNSPLHF. DNA of the CDR3: TGTGCCAGCAGTGAATGGCAGGGTCGGAATTCACCCCTCCACTTT.

The rearrangement joins TRBV18 to TRBJ1-1; TRBD1 aligns across 7 bases. CDR1 and CDR2 (germline): KGHSH, LQKENI. The CDR3 extends over 15 amino acids. Trimming removed 3 bases from V and 2 bases from J; junction bases left unmatched: 6. The CDR3: CASSPSGQPNTEAFF. In nucleotides, the CDR3 is TGTGCCAGCTCACCCTCGGGACAGCCAAACACTGAAGCTTTCTTT.

The chain has TRBV19 and TRBJ2-2; TRBD2 agrees at 11 bases. The CDR3 is 16 residues long. V was clipped by 5 bases and J by 0 bases; unmatched bases: 2. Germline loops: CDR1 LNHDA, CDR2 SQIVND (reference sequence). CDR3 residues: CASSPGLAANTGELFF. CDR3 coding DNA: TGTGCCAGTAGTCCGGGACTAGCGGCGAACACCGGGGAGCTGTTTTTT.

The rearrangement links TRBV9 to TRBJ1-2; a weak D match, TRBD1 (5 bases). The CDR3 contains 13 residues. CDR1 SGDLS and CDR2 YYNGEE come from the germline V gene. Trimming took off 4 bases at V and 7 bases at J, with 14 bases between the two ends. The CDR3 loop reads CASSPPGRGGYTF. DNA for the CDR3: TGTGCCAGCAGCCCCCCGGGGAGGGGTGGCTACACCTTC. Filled out from reference TRBV9 and TRBJ1-2, the complete variable domain reads DSGVTQTPKHLITATGQRVTLRCSPRSGDLSVYWYQQSLDQGLQFLIQYYNGEERAKGNILERFSAQQFPDLHSELNLSSLELGDSALYFCASSPPGRGGYTFGSGTRLTVV.

J is TRBJ2-7 and V is TRBV5-6; possibly TRBD2 for D (6 bases). The CDR3 spans 14 residues. The V end lost 2 bases, the J end lost 8 bases, and 17 bases lay between the germline ends. The germline CDR1 and CDR2 sequences are SGHDT and YYEEEE. This CDR3 is CASSLDIIREKQYF. In nucleotides, the CDR3 is TGTGCCAGCAGCTTAGATATTATCCGGGAGAAGCAGTACTTC.